This T cell receptor (beta chain) came from a study of shared clonotypes between healthy human individuals (TCRdb year 2020). Background on the whole study: A few men and a couple of women, aged 18 to 49 years, made up the cohort. For each donor, CD4 naive and CD4 memory were each given three plates, CD8 naive was given two plates, and CD8 memory was given one plate. To estimate repertoire size and how much clonotype sharing occurs between individuals, the study deeply sequenced the blood TCR repertoires of about 5 healthy adults. Between about 0.8 and 9.5 billion PBMCs per donor were obtained by leukapheresis. Different laboratories and diverse techniques were used to prepare libraries and sequence TCR repertoires, to increase sequencing depth and limit assay-specific biases. Findings and caveats that apply to the study as a whole: About 5% of naive CD4, 3% to 3.5% of naive CD8, roughly 2.4% of memory CD4, and around 0.4% of memory CD8 clonotypes were shared across a few donors. Compared with non-shared clonotypes, the clonotypes found in all four sorted-subset donors had higher generation probabilities. Estimated clonotype richness was generally larger for naive than for memory subsets. Sampling was limited to blood, and TCR repertoires in tissue likely differ from TCR repertoires in blood. Pairwise subsampling led to the expectation that sequencing depth would affect the degree of clonotype sharing among donors. Because the study included a small number of donors, the genetic and exposure-history diversity represented was limited. Rarefaction of sorted-subset datasets indicated incomplete sequencing despite the large sequencing depth.

As concerns this clone: Its antigen is currently not known. Qualities for individual bases were not recorded, and no much larger clone is one base off.

CD8 naive samples consisted of CD45RO-negative cells that were positively selected for CCR7, yielding a CD45RA+CCR7+ population without TemRA cells. Healthy HIV-negative adults with no recently reported acute infections or vaccinations were included as donors. Every donor was a Caucasian adult living in Nashville, Tennessee, USA. After blood collection by leukapheresis, PBMCs were isolated using Ficoll-Histopaque density gradient centrifugation and then cryopreserved in the vapor phase of liquid nitrogen. Analytical flow cytometry was used to check the purity and quantity of every magnetically sorted T cell population. Genomic DNA was isolated from every sorted fraction and measured by UV absorbance on a Nanodrop 2000c. TCR CDR3 regions were amplified from genomic DNA by multiplex PCR using the deep immunoSEQ assay. Genomic DNA extracted from each cell subset was distributed evenly over all wells of several immunoSEQ 96-well plates, and each plate served as one replicate. For sorted subsets, each replicate PCR was loaded with roughly 0.2 ug genomic DNA, equivalent to 25,000 to 35,000 T cell genomes. Purified libraries were measured with a Qubit 3.0 fluorometer, size-checked on a Bioanalyzer 2100, and measured again with the KAPA Library Quantification kit. A separate single-read 150-cycle Illumina NextSeq 550 flow cell was used to sequence each immunoSEQ 96-well plate. The paper's processing steps were these. Because only junctional sequences without quality scores were contained in the immunoSEQ output, filtering matching that applied to full-length reads could not be performed. To assign V/J genes and CDR3, sequences were annotated against IMGT germline references using PyIR, a Python wrapper for IgBLAST v1.9. Reads with weak V/J assignments (E-value above 1e-6), missing CDR3, stop codons, out-of-frame junctions, or ambiguous translated residues were removed. A V3J clonotype was defined by an identical inferred V gene, J gene, and CDR3 amino acid sequence. Percentage overlap between repertoires was calculated by dividing the number of shared unique clonotypes by the size of the smaller repertoire. Repertoire richness was assessed with RTK rarefaction, the Chao1 estimator, and Recon v2.1 estimates of unobserved clonotypes. OLGA was used to compute generation probabilities for all TCRbeta clonotypes that the gDNA method yielded from a few donors. Imported from immuneACCESS, the table was reduced by TCRdb to in-frame sequences with V and J called. These copies leave out some clones; in studies compared against another copy, an unresolved V gene accounts for under half, and the cause of the remainder is not known. Clone size and V and J calls were adopted from that table, with D and trimming inferred from the DNA. The table for this sample lists roughly 2,000,000 clones; 85% to 95% of them were counted only once. About 1.7% of the sample is taken by the ten largest.

This TCR came from a man between 18 and 35 years old in good health. Some clones in this sample may be carry-over from other donors' samples. The sample was naive CD8+ T cells from PBMCs. Interpreted using the paper, the cell subset or site label stands for: CD45RA+CCR7+.

CDR3 region: CSVPGNLLAGGPGTDTQYF. The DNA sequence is TGCAGCGTTCCTGGGAACCTCCTAGCGGGAGGGCCTGGCACAGATACGCAGTATTTT. This chain is built from TRBV29-1 and TRBJ2-3; 12 nucleotides in the junction match TRBD2. Clipping removes 5 bases from V and 1 base from J, with 16 as the unmatched junction base count. CDR1 and CDR2 are read off the germline V gene as SQVTM and ANQGSEA. From the cysteine through the phenylalanine, the CDR3 covers 19 amino acids. Only CDR3 DNA is held: 57 bases, read in frame from base 1.